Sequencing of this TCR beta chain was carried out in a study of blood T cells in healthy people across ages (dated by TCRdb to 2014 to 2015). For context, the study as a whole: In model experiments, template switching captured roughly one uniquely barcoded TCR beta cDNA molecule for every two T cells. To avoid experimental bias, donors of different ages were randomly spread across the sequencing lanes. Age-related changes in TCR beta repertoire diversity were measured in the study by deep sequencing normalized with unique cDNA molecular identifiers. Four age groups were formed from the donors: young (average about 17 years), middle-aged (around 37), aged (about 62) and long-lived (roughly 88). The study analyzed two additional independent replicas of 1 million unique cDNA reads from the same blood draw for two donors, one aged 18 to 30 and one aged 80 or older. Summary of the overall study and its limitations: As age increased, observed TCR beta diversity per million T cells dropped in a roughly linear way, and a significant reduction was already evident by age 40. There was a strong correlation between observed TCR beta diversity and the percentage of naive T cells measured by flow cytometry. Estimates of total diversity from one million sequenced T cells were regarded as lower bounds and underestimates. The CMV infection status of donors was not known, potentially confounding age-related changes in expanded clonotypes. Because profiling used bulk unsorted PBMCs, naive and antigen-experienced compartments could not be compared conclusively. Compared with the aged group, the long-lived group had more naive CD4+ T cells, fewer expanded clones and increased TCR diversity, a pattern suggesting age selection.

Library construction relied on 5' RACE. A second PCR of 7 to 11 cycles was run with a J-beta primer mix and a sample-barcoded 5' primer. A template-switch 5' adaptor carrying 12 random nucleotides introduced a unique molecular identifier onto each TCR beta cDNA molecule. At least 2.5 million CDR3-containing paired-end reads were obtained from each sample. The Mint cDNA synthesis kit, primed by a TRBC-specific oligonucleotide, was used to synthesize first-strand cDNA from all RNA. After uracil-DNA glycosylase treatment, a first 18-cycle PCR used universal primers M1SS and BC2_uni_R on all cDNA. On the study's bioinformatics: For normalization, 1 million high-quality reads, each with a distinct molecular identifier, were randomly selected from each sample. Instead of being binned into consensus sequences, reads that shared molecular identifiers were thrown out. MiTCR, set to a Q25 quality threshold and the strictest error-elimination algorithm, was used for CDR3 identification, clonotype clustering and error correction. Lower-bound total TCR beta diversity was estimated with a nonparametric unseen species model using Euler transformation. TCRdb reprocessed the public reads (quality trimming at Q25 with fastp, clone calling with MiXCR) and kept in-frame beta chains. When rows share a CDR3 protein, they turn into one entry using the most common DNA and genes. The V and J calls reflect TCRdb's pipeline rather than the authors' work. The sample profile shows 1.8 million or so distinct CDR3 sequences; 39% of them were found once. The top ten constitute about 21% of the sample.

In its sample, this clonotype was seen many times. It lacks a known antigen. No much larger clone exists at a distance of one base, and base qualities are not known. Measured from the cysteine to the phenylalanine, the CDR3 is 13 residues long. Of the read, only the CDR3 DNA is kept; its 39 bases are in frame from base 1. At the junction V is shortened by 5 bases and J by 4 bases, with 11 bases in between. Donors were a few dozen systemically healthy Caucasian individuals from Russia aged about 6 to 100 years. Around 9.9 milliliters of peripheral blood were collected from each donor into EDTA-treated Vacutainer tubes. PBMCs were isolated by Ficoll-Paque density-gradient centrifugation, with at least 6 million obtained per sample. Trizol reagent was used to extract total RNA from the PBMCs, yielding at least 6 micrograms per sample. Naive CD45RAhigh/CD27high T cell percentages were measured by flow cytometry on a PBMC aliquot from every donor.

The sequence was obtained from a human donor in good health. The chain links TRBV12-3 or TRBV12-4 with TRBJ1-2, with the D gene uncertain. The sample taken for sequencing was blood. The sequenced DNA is TGTGCCAGCAGTCTCGGTCTAGGCTATGGCTACACCTTC. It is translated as CASSLGLGYGYTF.